This T cell receptor (beta chain) was profiled in a study of control samples from healthy donors and cancer patients (dated by TCRdb to 2020 to 2021). Library method: the immunoSEQ multiplex PCR assay. TCRdb retrieved this table from immuneACCESS and kept in-frame rearrangements only. Not all clones are present; in checked studies, unresolved V genes account for under half, and no reason is known for the remainder. The sample yields 170,000 or so clones; around 90% were counted once. The ten top clones hold more than 1.3% of the sample. This clone was seen once. Its antigen has not been determined. Nothing much larger sits one base from this clone, and base qualities are not available. V was cut back by 4 bases and J by 9 bases, leaving a gap of 10 bases between them. CDR3 length: 12 amino acids, cysteine to phenylalanine. Only the CDR3 portion is preserved as DNA: 36 bases, with reading frame beginning at the first base. CDR1 and CDR2, looked up from the germline V gene (reference sequence), are SEHNR and FQNEAQ.

The chain is made from TRBV7-9 and TRBJ2-1, with the D gene not clear enough to name. The sequenced sample was blood. The TCR sequence derives from a woman aged 45 to 65 in good health. The nucleotide sequence is TGTGCCAGCAGCTGGCTAGATCTTGAGCAGTTCTTC. This sequence encodes CASSWLDLEQFF. With all but the CDR3 taken from the reference TRBV7-9 and TRBJ2-1 genes, the full variable domain is: DTGVSQNPRHKITKRGQNVTFRCDPISEHNRLYWYRQTLGQGPEFLTYFQNEAQLEKSRLLSDRFSAERPKGSFSTLEIQRTEQGDSAMYLCASSWLDLEQFFGPGTRLTVL.